This TCR beta chain was captured by sequencing in a study of multiple sclerosis patients with progressive multifocal leukoencephalopathy. Whole-study results and caveats: Findings may reflect JC virus infection or just general immunocompromise.

The germline gives CDR1 SGHAT, CDR2 FQDESV (reference sequence). The CDR3 has 12 residues. Sample time point: time of PML onset. The assay was immunoSEQ multiplex PCR, and TCRdb's table has in-frame clones only and misses some. The sample shows 25,000 to 30,000 clones, 75% to 90% of them seen only once. As concerns this clone: Its target is not known.

The rearrangement uses TRBV11-1 and TRBJ2-5; D gene ambiguous. The last part of the DNA fits TRBJ2-7 better; the J call may be wrong. The receptor comes from a woman aged 25 to 39 with progressive multifocal leukoencephalopathy. The sample was PBMCs, taken from a patient treated with natalizumab. CDR3 in DNA: TGTGCCAGCAGCGATCAATATGGCGAGCAGTACTTC. Residues: CASSDQYGEQYF.